This record covers a single TCR beta chain. The antigen remains unidentified. This record comes from a study of cytomegalovirus exposure and HLA in healthy donors. Background on the study: HLA-typed donors were the source of 82 million or so unique TCRs, which an early data release held. Study findings and constraints: There was a cluster of highly shared sequence variants that was likely a sequencing artifact. Available immune exposure information covered CMV serostatus only. DRB1 showed the most TCR associations and HLA-C the fewest in a later analysis, as rates varied by HLA locus.

The junction had 3 bases not matched to a gene; V was cut back by 3 bases and J by 7 bases. The CDR3 is made up of 15 amino acids. CDR1 is MRHNA and CDR2 is SNTAGT in the germline V gene. The PCR had 60 Vbeta and 13 Jbeta primers. Libraries were prepared by immunoSEQ multiplex PCR; TCRdb keeps only in-frame clonotypes and omits some of them. The table lists more than 90,000 clones, roughly 80% of them singletons, with 7.5% to 9% in the top ten. The sequence came from a female donor in good health and CMV-seronegative. The sample consisted of PBMCs. The chain uses TRBV6-4 and TRBJ1-6; 10 bases agree with TRBD1. CDR3 protein: CASSETTGGNSPLHF. CDR3 nucleotides: TGTGCCAGCAGTGAGACGACAGGGGGCAATTCACCCCTCCACTTT.